These 2 T cell receptor beta chains share one sample of origin, sequenced in a study of blood T cell repertoires in COVID-19 (dated by TCRdb to about 2020). Libraries came from the immunoSEQ multiplex PCR assay. TCRdb carries this immuneACCESS record with in-frame sequences only. Its versions omit some clonotypes, under half of them owing to an unresolved V gene in the studies checked, with the rest unexplained. The sample yields about 100,000 clones; about 90% were counted once. In total, the top ten clones hold 7.4% of the sample. Input material: peripheral blood. The receptors stem from a man aged 25 to 45 in a cohort sampled during active COVID-19.

This clone was detected once. J is TRBJ2-7 and V is TRBV18, with 7 nucleotides matching TRBD1. J was trimmed by 5 bases and V by 0 bases; bases with no gene match: 7. This CDR3 is 15 amino acids long. CDR1 is KGHSH and CDR2 is LQKENI in the germline V gene. CDR3 bases: TGTGCCAGCTCACCACCGCGAGGGGGCCCCAACGAGCAGTACTTC. It specifies CASSPPRGGPNEQYF.

The V gene is TRBV10-3, the J gene TRBJ2-5; D might be TRBD1 (7 bases). The CDR3 sequence is 14 residues long. V lost 3 bases and J lost 4, with 12 bases in between. Germline values: CDR1 ENHRY, CDR2 SYGVKD. This CDR3 reads CAISDGQGGETQYF. The DNA for the CDR3 is TGTGCCATCAGTGATGGGCAGGGGGGAGAGACCCAGTACTTC.